The next 7 T cell receptor beta chains were all read from a single sample in a study of cytomegalovirus exposure and HLA in healthy donors. The PCR employed 60 Vbeta primers together with 13 Jbeta primers. Some clones are missing from TCRdb's copy, which holds only in-frame ones; the method was immunoSEQ multiplex PCR. The table lists some 98,000 clones, approximately 76% of them singletons. Sequenced sample: PBMCs. The origin of the receptors is a man aged 35 to 55 in good health and CMV-seronegative.

This sequence joins TRBV28 and TRBJ1-4; 9 bases are a match to TRBD1. This CDR3 has 15 amino acids. Unmatched junction bases numbered 5, after V lost 2 bases and J lost 7 bases. Germline CDR1 is MDHEN and CDR2 is SYDVKM. DNA of the CDR3: TGTGCCAGCAGTTTACCCGGGACAGGGTCTGAAAAACTGTTTTTT. It yields the protein CASSLPGTGSEKLFF.

This clone was counted only a few times. This sequence joins TRBV4-3 and TRBJ2-1; D ambiguous. The V end lost 3 bases, the J end lost 7 bases, and 10 bases lay between the germline ends. This CDR3 spans 13 amino acids. In germline, CDR1 is LGHNA, CDR2 YSLEER. CDR3 residues: CASSQARMNEQFF. In nucleotides, the CDR3 is TGCGCCAGCAGCCAGGCTAGGATGAATGAGCAGTTCTTC.

The chain is built from TRBV11-2 and TRBJ1-6; the D is unclear. Trimming took 2 bases from V and 4 from J, leaving 6 bases between them. The germline V gene has CDR1 SGHAT and CDR2 FQNNGV. CDR3 length: 14 amino acids. The DNA of the CDR3 is TGTGCCAGCAGCTTAACGGGTTATAATTCACCCCTCCACTTT. It encodes CASSLTGYNSPLHF.

This CDR3 reads CASSQLADQETQYF. The DNA of the CDR3 is TGCGCCAGCAGCCAGCTAGCGGACCAAGAGACCCAGTACTTC. The V call is TRBV10-1, the J call TRBJ2-5, with 7 bases matching TRBD2. V trimming: 6 bases; J trimming: 0 bases; junction bases outside the gene matches: 4. The CDR3 spans 14 residues. Germline CDR1 WNHNN, CDR2 SYGVQD (reference sequence).

The J gene is TRBJ2-5, the V gene TRBV4-3, with a tentative D call TRBD2 (5 bases). The end of the DNA aligns better with TRBJ2-7, so the J call may be wrong. The germline CDR1 and CDR2 sequences are LGHNA and YSLEER. This CDR3 spans 15 amino acids. Here the CDR3 reads CASSHKLGNSYEQYF. Here the CDR3 DNA reads TGCGCCAGCAGCCACAAACTAGGAAACTCCTACGAGCAGTACTTC.

A single count supports this clone. The chain carries TRBV6-1 and TRBJ2-7, with D uncertain. The CDR3 contains 13 residues. CDR1 is MNHNS, CDR2 SASEGT, per germline. V dropped 3 bases and J dropped 2 bases, with 8 bases sitting between them. For the CDR3, the DNA is TGTGCCAGCAGTGACCTAACCCCCTACGAGCAGTACTTC. It codes for CASSDLTPYEQYF.

This sequence joins TRBV27 and TRBJ2-7; TRBD1 matches 11 bases. Losses at the gene ends were 3 bases for V and 4 bases for J; bases not matched to a gene: 5. The V gene's germline CDR1 is MNHEY and CDR2 SMNVEV (reference sequence). This CDR3 comprises 15 residues. CDR3 protein: CASSLLGQGAYEQYF. As DNA, the CDR3 is TGTGCCAGCAGTTTGTTAGGACAGGGGGCTTACGAGCAGTACTTC.